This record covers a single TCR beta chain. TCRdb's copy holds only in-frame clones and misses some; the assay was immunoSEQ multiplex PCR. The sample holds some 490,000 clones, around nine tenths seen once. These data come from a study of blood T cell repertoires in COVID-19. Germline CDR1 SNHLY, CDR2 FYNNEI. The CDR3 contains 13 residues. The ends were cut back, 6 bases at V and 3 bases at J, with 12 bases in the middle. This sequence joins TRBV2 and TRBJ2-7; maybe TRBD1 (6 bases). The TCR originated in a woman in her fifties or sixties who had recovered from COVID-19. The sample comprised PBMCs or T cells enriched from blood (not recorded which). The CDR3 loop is CASSPTGDYEQYV. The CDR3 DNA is TGTGCCAGCAGCCCGACAGGTGACTACGAGCAGTACGTC.